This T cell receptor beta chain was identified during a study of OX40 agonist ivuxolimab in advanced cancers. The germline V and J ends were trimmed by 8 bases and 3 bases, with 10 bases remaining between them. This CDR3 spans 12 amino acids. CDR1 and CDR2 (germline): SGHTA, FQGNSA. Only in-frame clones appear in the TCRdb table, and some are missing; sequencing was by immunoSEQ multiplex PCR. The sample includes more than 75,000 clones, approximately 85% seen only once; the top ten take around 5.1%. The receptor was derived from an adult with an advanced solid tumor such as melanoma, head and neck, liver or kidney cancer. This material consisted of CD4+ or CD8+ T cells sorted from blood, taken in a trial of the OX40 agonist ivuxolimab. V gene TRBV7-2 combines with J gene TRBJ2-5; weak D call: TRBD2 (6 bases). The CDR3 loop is CASGGIKETQYF. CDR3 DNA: TGTGCCAGCGGAGGGATCAAAGAGACCCAGTACTTC.